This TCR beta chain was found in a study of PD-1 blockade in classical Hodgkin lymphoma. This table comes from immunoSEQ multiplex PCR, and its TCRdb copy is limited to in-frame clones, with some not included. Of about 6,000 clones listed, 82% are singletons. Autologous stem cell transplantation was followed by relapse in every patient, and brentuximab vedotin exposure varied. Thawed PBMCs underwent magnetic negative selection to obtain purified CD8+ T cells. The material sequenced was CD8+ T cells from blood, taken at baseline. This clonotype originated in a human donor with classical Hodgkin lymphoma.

CDR3 in DNA: TGTGCCAGCAGCCCGGGAGCGATCTACGAGCAGTACTTC. This encodes CASSPGAIYEQYF. This chain joins TRBV6-5 and TRBJ2-7; D perhaps matches TRBD2 (6 bases). The CDR3 sequence is 13 residues long. CDR1 and CDR2 (germline): MNHEY, SVGAGI. With 6 bases removed from V and 3 bases from J, the gap between germline ends came to 12 bases.